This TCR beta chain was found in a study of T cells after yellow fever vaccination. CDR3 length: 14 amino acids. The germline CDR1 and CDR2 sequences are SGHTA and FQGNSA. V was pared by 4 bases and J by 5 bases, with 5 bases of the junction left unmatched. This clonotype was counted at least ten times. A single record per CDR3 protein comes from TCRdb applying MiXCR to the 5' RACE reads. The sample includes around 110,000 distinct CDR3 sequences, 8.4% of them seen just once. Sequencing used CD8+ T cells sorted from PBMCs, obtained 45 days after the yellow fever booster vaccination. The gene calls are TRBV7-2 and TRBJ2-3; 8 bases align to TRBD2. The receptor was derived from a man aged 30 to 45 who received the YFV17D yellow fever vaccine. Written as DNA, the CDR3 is TGTGCCAGCAGCTCGTTAGCGGGACTAGATACGCAGTATTTT. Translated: CASSSLAGLDTQYF.